The 8 T cell receptor beta chains listed next were all sequenced from one sample in a study of OX40 agonist ivuxolimab in advanced cancers. Some clones are missing from TCRdb's copy, which holds only in-frame ones; the method was immunoSEQ multiplex PCR. The sample yields tens of thousands of clones, about 89% seen once. Sample: CD4+ or CD8+ T cells sorted from blood, taken in a trial of the OX40 agonist ivuxolimab. The origin of the receptors is an adult with an advanced solid tumor such as melanoma, head and neck, liver or kidney cancer.

The chain combines TRBV4-3 with TRBJ2-1; the D gene could be TRBD1 or TRBD2 (5 bases each). The CDR3 length is 14 residues. Germline CDR1 and CDR2: LGHNA and YSLEER. V was clipped by 0 bases and J by 15 bases, with 18 bases between them. The CDR3 region is CASSQDNTGTVRFF. The CDR3 nucleotides read TGCGCCAGCAGCCAAGATAATACGGGGACCGTACGGTTCTTC.

This chain uses TRBV4-1 with TRBJ2-7; TRBD2 is a possible D gene (6 bases). V lost 3 bases and J 2 bases, leaving 11 bases between the germline ends. Germline V gene data show CDR1 as MGHRA and CDR2 as YSYEKL. The CDR3 covers 14 residues. The CDR3 DNA reads as TGCGCCAGCAGCCATGGGACTTTAACCTACGAGCAGTACTTC. It encodes CASSHGTLTYEQYF.

V usage is TRBV25-1 and J usage is TRBJ2-2; D ambiguous. V was clipped by 1 base and J by 10 bases, with 4 bases between them. The CDR3 has 11 residues. Per germline, CDR1 MGHDK and CDR2 SYGVNS. The CDR3 reads CASSEWQELFF. The DNA of the CDR3 is TGTGCCAGCAGTGAATGGCAGGAGCTGTTTTTT.

This clone was counted a single time. The chain uses TRBV7-2 and TRBJ2-1; 9 bases are a match to TRBD2. The trim removed 3 bases at V and 3 bases at J, leaving 3 bases unmatched. The CDR3 runs 15 residues. Per germline, CDR1 SGHTA and CDR2 FQGNSA. CDR3 nucleotide sequence: TGTGCCAGCAGCTTTCTAGCGGGAATCTACAATGAGCAGTTCTTC. Residues: CASSFLAGIYNEQFF.

The chain links TRBV25-1 to TRBJ1-4; D is unclear. Trimming took off 4 bases at V and 8 bases at J, with 11 bases between the two ends. Germline assignment: CDR1 MGHDK and CDR2 SYGVNS. The CDR3 extends over 13 amino acids. This chain's CDR3 is CASSGHRREKLFF. The CDR3 DNA sequence: TGTGCCAGCAGTGGACATCGACGGGAAAAACTGTTTTTT. Combining the CDR3 with reference TRBV25-1 and TRBJ1-4 gives the whole variable domain EADIYQTPRYLVIGTGKKITLECSQTMGHDKMYWYQQDPGMELHLIHYSYGVNSTEKGDLSSESTVSRIRTEHFPLTLESARPSHTSQYLCASSGHRREKLFFGSGTQLSVL.

This sequence joins TRBV5-6 and TRBJ2-6; possibly TRBD1 or TRBD2 for D (5 bases each). V was trimmed by 1 base and J by 2 bases, leaving 10 bases between them. The CDR3 sequence is 16 residues long. In germline, CDR1 is SGHDT, CDR2 YYEEEE. CDR3 loop: CASSLRGAAGANVLTF. CDR3 coding DNA: TGTGCCAGCAGCTTGAGAGGGGCCGCTGGGGCCAACGTCCTGACTTTC.

The chain combines TRBV7-9 with TRBJ2-7; tentatively, D is TRBD1 or TRBD2 (6 bases each). This CDR3 comprises 17 residues. Between the trimmed V and J ends, which lost 2 bases and 2 bases, there was a span of 19 bases. Germline V gene sequence: CDR1 SEHNR, CDR2 FQNEAQ (reference sequence). CDR3 bases: TGTGCCAGCAGCTTATGGGGTGTGGGGGGCCTCACCTACGAGCAGTACGTC. This sequence encodes CASSLWGVGGLTYEQYV.

This chain joins TRBV12-5 and TRBJ2-5, with D hard to call. The V and J ends lost 0 bases and 1 base respectively, with 3 bases between them. CDR1 is LGHNT, CDR2 FRNRAP, per germline. This CDR3 contains 13 residues. This CDR3 is CASGLVIQETQYF. The CDR3 coding sequence is TGTGCTAGTGGTTTGGTAATCCAAGAGACCCAGTACTTC. Complete variable domain (other parts from reference TRBV12-5 and TRBJ2-5): DARVTQTPRHKVTEMGQEVTMRCQPILGHNTVFWYRQTMMQGLELLAYFRNRAPLDDSGMPKDRFSAEMPDATLATLKIQPSEPRDSAVYFCASGLVIQETQYFGPGTRLLVL.